This T cell receptor (beta chain) was documented in a study of PD-1 blockade in classical Hodgkin lymphoma. Study conclusions and caveats: Reported baseline diversity: healthy donors highest, relapsed/refractory patients lowest. Possibly reflecting disease activity or prior therapy, repertoire differences have causes that remain undefined. By cycle point C4D1, TCR diversity had risen significantly in CD4+ cells (but not CD8+ cells).

V was trimmed by 3 bases and J by 1 base, leaving 20 bases between them. The CDR3 length is 17 residues. CDR1 is SGHDT, CDR2 YYEEEE, per germline. Measured with immunoSEQ multiplex PCR; TCRdb has only the in-frame clones, and not every one. This sample has 90,000 to 130,000 clones, with roughly nine tenths found just once. The patients all showed relapse after autologous stem cell transplantation, while their brentuximab vedotin exposure varied. This clone has more than one count but fewer than ten. Antigen unknown. The material sequenced was peripheral blood mononuclear cells (PBMCs), taken before the second cycle of nivolumab. The origin of this receptor is a human donor with classical Hodgkin lymphoma. The V call is TRBV5-6, the J call TRBJ2-7; TRBD1 might be the D (6 bases). CDR3 nucleotide sequence: TGTGCCAGCAGCTCCAACCTGGACAGATCTTTTTCCTACGAGCAGTACTTC. The encoded protein is CASSSNLDRSFSYEQYF.